These 7 T cell receptor beta chains originate from one sample sequenced in a study of CD8 T cells in Susac syndrome. With random hexamers, reverse transcription was performed on roughly 0.45 to 1 ug of RNA. MiXCR, applied by TCRdb to the immunoSEQ multiplex PCR reads, yields one record per CDR3 protein. This table has about 240,000 distinct CDR3 sequences, 90% to 96% appearing once. Specimen: CD4+ T cells from PBMCs. The source is a human donor with Susac syndrome.

The chain employs TRBV29-1 and TRBJ1-4; D is possibly TRBD1 (5 bases). V lost 3 bases and J lost 2, with 16 bases in between. Germline V lookup: CDR1 SQVTM, CDR2 ANQGSEA. CDR3 size: 16 residues. The CDR3 protein is CSVDAAQGGTNEKLFF. The CDR3 region has the DNA TGCAGCGTTGATGCCGCGCAGGGTGGGACTAATGAAAAACTGTTTTTT. Filled out from reference TRBV29-1 and TRBJ1-4, the complete variable domain reads SAVISQKPSRDICQRGTSLTIQCQVDSQVTMMFWYRQQPGQSLTLIATANQGSEATYESGFVIDKFPISRPNLTFSTLTVSNMSPEDSSIYLCSVDAAQGGTNEKLFFGSGTQLSVL.

The genes are TRBV6-6 and TRBJ2-5, with no clear D. CDR1 and CDR2 from the germline V gene are MNHNY and SVGAGI (reference sequence). V was pared by 6 bases and J by 0 bases, with 14 bases between. CDR3 length equals 15 residues. CDR3 sequence (DNA): TGTGCCAGCAGCCCCATGATAGGCTACCAAGAGACCCAGTACTTC. Translating gives CASSPMIGYQETQYF.

The V and J genes are TRBV29-1 and TRBJ2-3; 8 positions agree with TRBD1. Germline values: CDR1 SQVTM, CDR2 ANQGSEA. The V segment lost 7 bases and the J segment 5 bases; nucleotides outside the gene matches: 14. The CDR3 runs 15 residues. CDR3: CSAGPRTGNGDTQYF. CDR3 in DNA: TGCAGCGCCGGGCCCCGGACAGGGAATGGAGATACGCAGTATTTT.

The J gene is TRBJ2-1, the V gene TRBV29-1, with D hard to call. V lost 4 bases, J lost 8 bases, and 9 bases lay in between. The CDR3 contains 11 residues. Germline-derived CDR1 and CDR2 are SQVTM and ANQGSEA. For the CDR3, the DNA is TGCAGCGTTGTACTTATAGATGAGCAGTTCTTC. This translates into CSVVLIDEQFF.

The chain carries TRBV3-1 and TRBJ1-1, with D unclear. CDR1 LGHDT and CDR2 YNNKEL come from the germline V gene (reference sequence). CDR3 length equals 12 residues. V lost 4 bases and J lost 5, with 8 bases in between. CDR3 bases: TGTGCCAGCAGCCGGGCGAAGACTGAAGCTTTCTTT. This translates into CASSRAKTEAFF.

The CDR3 DNA follows: TGTGCCAGCTCGCCAAACGGGTTTTTCCAGCATTTT. It specifies CASSPNGFFQHF. The chain joins TRBV18 to TRBJ1-5; unclear D gene. V dropped 6 bases and J dropped 12 bases, with 15 bases sitting between them. The CDR3 covers 12 residues. Germline V gene sequence: CDR1 KGHSH, CDR2 LQKENI.

CDR3 in amino acids: CSVGHDYYNEQFF. The CDR3 region has the DNA TGCAGCGTAGGGCATGATTACTACAATGAGCAGTTCTTC. The chain uses TRBV29-1 and TRBJ2-1; D call uncertain. Trimming pared 6 bases from V and 3 bases from J, leaving 12 bases between. The CDR3 spans 13 residues. CDR1 is SQVTM and CDR2 is ANQGSEA in the germline V gene.